The text below deals with one TCR beta chain. The sample holds a few counts of this clone. Its antigen is still unknown. No base qualities exist here, and no much larger clone lies one base off it. The source of the sample is a study of T cell repertoires in ileal Crohn's disease (dated by TCRdb to between 2018 and 2021). In terms of the full investigation: At the time of surgery, about a third of patients were active smokers, and the median duration of disease was approximately 8 years. Every patient underwent surgery because of a complication, which was stricturing disease in approximately 61% of cases and penetrating disease in approximately 40%. About half of the patients received postoperative therapy: ten to eleven received thiopurines and around 19 received anti-TNF agents. TCR repertoire analysis was performed in a few dozen Crohn's disease patients drawn from a prospective multicentre cohort. The study ran alongside a multicentre cohort designed to identify predictors of early endoscopic recurrence after ileocolonic resection. Endoscopic postoperative recurrence was defined as a Rutgeerts score above i0. The study sequenced approximately 180 mucosal samples from around 57 patients, taken at several locations on the surgical specimen and at postoperative endoscopy. General study outcomes and caveats: Compared with CD4 T cells, sorted CD8 T cells held more high-frequency clones, which suggests that the mucosal expansions were mostly CD8. Compared with non-smokers, patients who were active smokers at surgery showed a significantly higher proportion of clonal expansions (25.9% vs 17.9%, p=0.02). Mucosal CD4 and CD8 T cells were sorted and sequenced only in a subgroup of patients, the size of which was not stated. Higher percentages of high-frequency clones at the time of surgery were linked to endoscopic recurrence, and every patient with clonality above 26.8% (18/57) had recurrence.

For commercial TCRB immunosequencing, approximately 460 nanograms of biopsy DNA were submitted for each sample. Adaptive Biotechnology amplified the CDR3 regions from genomic DNA with a two-step multiplex PCR designed to control amplification bias. The first PCR used primers for every V and J gene segment; the second PCR added barcodes and Illumina adapters. CDR3 libraries were sequenced using an Illumina instrument. As for the authors' bioinformatics: Vendor-provided pipelines were combined with custom analysis of raw data in R/Bioconductor under R version 3.3.0. Clonality, which ranges from 0 to 1, was calculated as the inverse of the normalised Shannon entropy across all productive clones. The repertoire share taken up by the top 100 clones defined high-frequency clones, and only clones that passed a 95% confidence test were kept. Repertoire diversity was measured with the Simpson index, and overlap between samples was measured with the Morisita-Horn index. Sourced from immuneACCESS, this table was stored by TCRdb with only in-frame sequences that have V and J called. A share of the clones is absent; for the studies checked, an unresolved V gene accounts for under half, and the remainder has no known explanation. V and J calls and clone size are those listed in that table; D and trimming were worked out from the DNA. This sample is represented by 9,500 to 13,000 clones; over 60% of them were singletons. The leading ten clones occupy roughly 4% of the sample.

Adults with ileal or ileocolonic Crohn's disease for whom ileocolonic resection was indicated were considered eligible. Before DNA extraction, whole ileal mucosal biopsies were kept frozen at -80 degrees C. A TRizol-based method was used to extract genomic DNA from the frozen whole biopsies, and the DNA was quantified with a NanoDrop 2000 spectrophotometer. CDR1 SGDLS and CDR2 YYNGEE are derived from the germline V gene. V is clipped by 1 base and J by 6 bases, and the sequence between their germline boundaries is 12 bases long. From the cysteine up to the phenylalanine, the CDR3 has a length of 14 residues. Only the CDR3 DNA stays, 42 bases, in frame from base 1.

What was sequenced was ileal tissue. The sequence is built from TRBV9 and TRBJ2-3; TRBD2 is a possible D gene, resting on 6 matching bases. The clonotype was recovered from an adult with Crohn's disease. The CDR3 amino acid sequence is: CASSVQGLTDTQYF. The DNA sequence follows: TGTGCCAGCAGCGTACAGGGACTCACGGATACGCAGTATTTT.